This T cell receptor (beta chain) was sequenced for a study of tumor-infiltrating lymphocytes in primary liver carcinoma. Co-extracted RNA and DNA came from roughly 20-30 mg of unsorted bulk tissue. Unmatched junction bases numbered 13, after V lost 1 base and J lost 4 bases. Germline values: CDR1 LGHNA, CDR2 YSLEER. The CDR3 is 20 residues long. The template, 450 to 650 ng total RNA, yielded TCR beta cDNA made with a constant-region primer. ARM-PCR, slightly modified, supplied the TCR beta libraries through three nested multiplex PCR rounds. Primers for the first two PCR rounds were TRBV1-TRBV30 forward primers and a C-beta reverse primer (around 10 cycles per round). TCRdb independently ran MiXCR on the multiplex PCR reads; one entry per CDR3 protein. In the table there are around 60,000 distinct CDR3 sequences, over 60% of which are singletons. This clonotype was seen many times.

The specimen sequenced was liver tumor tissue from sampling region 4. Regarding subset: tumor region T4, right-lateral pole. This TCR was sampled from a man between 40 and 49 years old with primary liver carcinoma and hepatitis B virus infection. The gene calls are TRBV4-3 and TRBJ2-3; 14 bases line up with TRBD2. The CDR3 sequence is CASSQGLPSGTSGRADTQYF. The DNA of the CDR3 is TGCGCCAGCAGCCAAGGTCTTCCCTCCGGGACTAGCGGGAGAGCAGATACGCAGTATTTT.